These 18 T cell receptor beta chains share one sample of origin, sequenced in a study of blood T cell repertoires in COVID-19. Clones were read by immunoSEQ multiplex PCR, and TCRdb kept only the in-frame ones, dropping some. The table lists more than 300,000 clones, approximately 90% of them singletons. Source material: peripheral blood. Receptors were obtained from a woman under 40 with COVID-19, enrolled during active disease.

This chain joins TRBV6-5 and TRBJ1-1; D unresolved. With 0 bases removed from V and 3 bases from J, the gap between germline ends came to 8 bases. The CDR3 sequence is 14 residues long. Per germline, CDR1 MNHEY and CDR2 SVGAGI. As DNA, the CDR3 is TGTGCCAGCAGTTACTCGGGCCGAGACACTGAAGCTTTCTTT. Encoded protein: CASSYSGRDTEAFF.

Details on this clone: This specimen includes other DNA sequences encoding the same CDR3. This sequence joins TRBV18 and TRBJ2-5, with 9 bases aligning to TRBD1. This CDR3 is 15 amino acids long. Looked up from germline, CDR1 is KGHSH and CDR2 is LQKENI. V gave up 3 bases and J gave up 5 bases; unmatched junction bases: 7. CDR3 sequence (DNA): TGTGCCAGCTCACCTGGACAGGGGAATCGGGAGACCCAGTACTTC. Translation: CASSPGQGNRETQYF.

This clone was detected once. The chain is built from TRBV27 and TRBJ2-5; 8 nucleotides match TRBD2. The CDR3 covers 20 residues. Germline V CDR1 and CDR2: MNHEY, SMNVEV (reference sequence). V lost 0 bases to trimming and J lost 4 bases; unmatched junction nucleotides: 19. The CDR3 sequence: CASSLSGRGGTPIVGETQYF. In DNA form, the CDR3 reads TGTGCCAGCAGTTTATCTGGGCGCGGGGGGACCCCCATCGTAGGAGAGACCCAGTACTTC.

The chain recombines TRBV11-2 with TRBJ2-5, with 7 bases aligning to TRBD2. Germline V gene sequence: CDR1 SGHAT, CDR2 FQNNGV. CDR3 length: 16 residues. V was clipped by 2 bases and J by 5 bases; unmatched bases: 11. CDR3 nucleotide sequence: TGTGCCAGCAGCTTATCTGGTGCCTCCGGGGGGGAGACCCAGTACTTC. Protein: CASSLSGASGGETQYF.

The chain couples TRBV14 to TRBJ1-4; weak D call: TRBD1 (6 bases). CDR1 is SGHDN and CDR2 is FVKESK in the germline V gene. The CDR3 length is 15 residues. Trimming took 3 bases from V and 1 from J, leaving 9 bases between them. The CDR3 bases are TGTGCCAGCAGCCAGATACAGGGAACTAATGAAAAACTGTTTTTT. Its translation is CASSQIQGTNEKLFF.

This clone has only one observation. The CDR3 nucleotides are TGTGCCAGCAGCCTAAGTGGTACAGGGTCTGGTGGCTACACCTTC. This translates into CASSLSGTGSGGYTF. This rearrangement joins TRBV7-8 to TRBJ1-2; tentatively, D is TRBD1 (6 bases). This CDR3 contains 15 residues. V lost 5 bases to trimming and J lost 7 bases, with 20 bases between them. Germline-derived CDR1 and CDR2 are SGHVS and FQNEAQ.

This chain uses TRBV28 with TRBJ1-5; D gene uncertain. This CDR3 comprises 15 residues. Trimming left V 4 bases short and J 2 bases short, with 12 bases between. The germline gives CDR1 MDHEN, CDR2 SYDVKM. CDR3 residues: CASSYPTLGNQPQHF. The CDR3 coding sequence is TGTGCCAGCAGTTACCCCACTTTGGGCAATCAGCCCCAGCATTTT.

The CDR3 spells CASSLLGDTEAFF. The CDR3 bases are TGTGCCAGCAGTTTATTAGGGGACACTGAAGCTTTCTTT. The V and J genes are TRBV12-3 or TRBV12-4 and TRBJ1-1; TRBD1 is a possible D gene (5 bases). Trimming took 2 bases from V and 3 from J, leaving 7 bases between them. The CDR3 loop spans 13 amino acids.

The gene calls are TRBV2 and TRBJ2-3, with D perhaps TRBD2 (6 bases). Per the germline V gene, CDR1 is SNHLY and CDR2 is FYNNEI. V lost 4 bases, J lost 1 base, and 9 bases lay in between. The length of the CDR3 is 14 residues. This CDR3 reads CASSGGARTDTQYF. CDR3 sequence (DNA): TGTGCCAGCAGTGGCGGGGCCCGCACAGATACGCAGTATTTT.

The chain's CDR3 is CASSQAHRTNEKLFF. Here the CDR3 DNA reads TGTGCCAGCAGCCAAGCGCACAGGACTAATGAAAAACTGTTTTTT. The V and J genes are TRBV4-2 and TRBJ1-4; tentative D call: TRBD1 (5 bases). V dropped 1 base and J dropped 2 bases, with 8 bases sitting between them. Germline V gene lookup returns CDR1 LGHNA and CDR2 YNFKEQ. CDR3 length: 15 amino acids.

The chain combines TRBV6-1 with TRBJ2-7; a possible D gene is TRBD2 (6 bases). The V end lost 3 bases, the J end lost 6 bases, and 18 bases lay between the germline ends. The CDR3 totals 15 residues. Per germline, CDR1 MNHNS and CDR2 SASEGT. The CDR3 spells CASSEGYFGTFEQYV. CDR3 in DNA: TGTGCCAGCAGTGAGGGATATTTCGGGACTTTCGAGCAGTACGTC.

CDR3 sequence reads: CASSQPPGQGWDTEAFF. DNA for the CDR3: TGCGCCAGCAGCCAACCTCCGGGACAGGGCTGGGACACTGAAGCTTTCTTT. The chain carries TRBV4-1 and TRBJ1-1; 9 nucleotides line up with TRBD1. Germline CDR1 MGHRA, CDR2 YSYEKL. The CDR3 runs to 17 residues. J lost 3 bases, V lost 2 bases, and 10 bases had no gene match.

CDR3 DNA: TGTGCCAGCAGCTTAGGAGGGAAGAGCTACGAGCAGTACGTC. Translating it yields CASSLGGKSYEQYV. This chain joins TRBV11-2 and TRBJ2-7; the D gene is possibly TRBD2 (5 bases). Trimming removed 1 base at V and 3 bases at J, with 10 bases between. CDR1 and CDR2 (germline): SGHAT, FQNNGV. CDR3 length equals 14 residues.

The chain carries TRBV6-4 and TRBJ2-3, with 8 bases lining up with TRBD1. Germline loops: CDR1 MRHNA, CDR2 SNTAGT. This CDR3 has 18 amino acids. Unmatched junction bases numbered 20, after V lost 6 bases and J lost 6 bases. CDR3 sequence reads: CASSSQPSETGVQDTQYF. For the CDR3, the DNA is TGTGCCAGCAGCTCGCAGCCCTCCGAGACAGGGGTGCAGGATACGCAGTATTTT.

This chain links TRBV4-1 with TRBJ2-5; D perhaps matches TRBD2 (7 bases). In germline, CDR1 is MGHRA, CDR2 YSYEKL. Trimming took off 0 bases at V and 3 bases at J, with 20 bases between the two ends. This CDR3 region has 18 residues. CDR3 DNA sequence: TGCGCCAGCAGCCAAGAAATGTGGGGGGGGCGAATTAAAGAGACCCAGTACTTC. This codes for CASSQEMWGGRIKETQYF.

For the CDR3, the DNA is TGTGCCAGCAGTTACTCTGGTTCTTCAGCGGGCGAGACCCAGTACTTC. Translation: CASSYSGSSAGETQYF. The chain links TRBV6-5 to TRBJ2-5; weak D call: TRBD2 (6 bases). The CDR3 covers 16 residues. Germline CDR1 and CDR2: MNHEY and SVGAGI. The germline V and J ends were trimmed by 0 bases and 5 bases, with 16 bases remaining between them.

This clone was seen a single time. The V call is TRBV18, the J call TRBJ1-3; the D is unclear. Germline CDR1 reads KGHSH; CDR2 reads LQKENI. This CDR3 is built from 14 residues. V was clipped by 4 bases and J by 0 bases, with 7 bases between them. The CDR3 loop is CASSLEGSGNTIYF. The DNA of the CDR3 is TGTGCCAGCTCACTTGAGGGCTCTGGAAACACCATATATTTT.

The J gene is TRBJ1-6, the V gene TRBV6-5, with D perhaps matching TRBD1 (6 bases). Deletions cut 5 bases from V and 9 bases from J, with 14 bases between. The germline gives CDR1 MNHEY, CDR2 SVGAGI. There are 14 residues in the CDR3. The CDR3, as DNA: TGTGCCAGCAGTAACAGGGAGAGTAGTTCACCCCTCCACTTT. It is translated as CASSNRESSSPLHF.